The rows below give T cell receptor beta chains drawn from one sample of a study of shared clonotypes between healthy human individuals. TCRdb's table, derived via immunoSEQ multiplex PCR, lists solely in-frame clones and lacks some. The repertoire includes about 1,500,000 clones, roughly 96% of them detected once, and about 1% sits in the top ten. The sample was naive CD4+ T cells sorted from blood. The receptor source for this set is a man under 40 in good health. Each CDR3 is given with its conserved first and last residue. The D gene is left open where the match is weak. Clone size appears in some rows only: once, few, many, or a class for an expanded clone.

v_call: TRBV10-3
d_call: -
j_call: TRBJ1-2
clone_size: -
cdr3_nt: TGTGCCATCACCCCGGGACAAAACTATGGCTACACCTTC
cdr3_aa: CAITPGQNYGYTF

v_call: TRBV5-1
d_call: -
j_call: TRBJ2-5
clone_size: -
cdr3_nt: TGCGCCAGCAGCTTGGGCAGTGGACAAGAGACCCAGTACTTC
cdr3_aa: CASSLGSGQETQYF

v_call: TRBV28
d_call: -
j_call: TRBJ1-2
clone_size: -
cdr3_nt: TGTGCCAGCAGCACCCTTTTCGGCTACACCTTC
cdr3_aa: CASSTLFGYTF

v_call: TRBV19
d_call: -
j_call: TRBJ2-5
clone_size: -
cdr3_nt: TGTGCCAGTAGTCCAGGGGTCATCGAGACCCAGTACTTC
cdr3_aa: CASSPGVIETQYF

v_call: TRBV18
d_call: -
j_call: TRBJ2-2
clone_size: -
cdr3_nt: TGTGCCAGCTCACCGCCGACTGGGGAGCTGTTTTTT
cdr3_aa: CASSPPTGELFF

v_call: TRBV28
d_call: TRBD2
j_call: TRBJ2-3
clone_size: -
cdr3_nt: TGTGCCAGCAGTAAAGAACTAGCGGGAGGGCCGACCAGCCGTATTAGCACAGATACGCAGTATTTT
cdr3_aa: CASSKELAGGPTSRISTDTQYF

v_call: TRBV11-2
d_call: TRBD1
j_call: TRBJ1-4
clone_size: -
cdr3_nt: TGTGCCAGCAGCTCATACAGGGGGCGGGTTGAAAAACTGTTTTTT
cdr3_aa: CASSSYRGRVEKLFF

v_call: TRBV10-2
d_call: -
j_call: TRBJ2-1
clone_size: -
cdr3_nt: TGCGCCAGCAGTCGAGGGGGCTCCTACAATGAGCAGTTCTTC
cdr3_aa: CASSRGGSYNEQFF

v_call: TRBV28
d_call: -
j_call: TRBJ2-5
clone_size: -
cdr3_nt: TGTGCCAGCAGTTATGGGGCTTTGGAGACCCAGTACTTC
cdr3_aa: CASSYGALETQYF

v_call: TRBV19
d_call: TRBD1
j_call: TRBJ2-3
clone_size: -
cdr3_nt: TGTGCCAGTAGTATCAGGTCGACAGGGACAGATACGCAGTATTTT
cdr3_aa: CASSIRSTGTDTQYF

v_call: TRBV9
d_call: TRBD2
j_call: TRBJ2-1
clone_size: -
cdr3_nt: TGTGCCAGCAGCGCCCGACTAGCGGGAGTTATCAATGAGCAGTTCTTC
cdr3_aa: CASSARLAGVINEQFF

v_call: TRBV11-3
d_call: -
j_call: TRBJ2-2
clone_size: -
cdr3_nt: TGTGCCAGCAGCTTAGAGGGAAGGGAGCTGTTTTTT
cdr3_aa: CASSLEGRELFF

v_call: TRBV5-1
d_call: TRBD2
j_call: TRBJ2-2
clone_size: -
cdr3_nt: TGCGCCAGCAGCTTGGATCTGCTAGCGGGAGGCCCCTTGTACACCGGGGAGCTGTTTTTT
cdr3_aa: CASSLDLLAGGPLYTGELFF

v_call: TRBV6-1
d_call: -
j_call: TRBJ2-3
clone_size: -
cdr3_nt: TGTGCCAGCAGTGCCACTCCTAGCGCTAGCACAGATACGCAGTATTTT
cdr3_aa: CASSATPSASTDTQYF

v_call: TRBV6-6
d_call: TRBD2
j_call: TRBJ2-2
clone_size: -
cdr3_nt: TGTGCCAGCAGTTCCACGACTAGCGGTAACACCGGGGAGCTGTTTTTT
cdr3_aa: CASSSTTSGNTGELFF

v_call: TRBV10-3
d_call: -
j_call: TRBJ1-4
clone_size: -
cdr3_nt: TGTGCCATCAGTTCAGGGGTGGATGAAAAACTGTTTTTT
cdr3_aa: CAISSGVDEKLFF

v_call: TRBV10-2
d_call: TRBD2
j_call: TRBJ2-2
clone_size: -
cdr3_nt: TGCGCCAGCATCCGGTATTCAGGGACTAGCTATACCGGGGAGCTGTTTTTT
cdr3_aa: CASIRYSGTSYTGELFF

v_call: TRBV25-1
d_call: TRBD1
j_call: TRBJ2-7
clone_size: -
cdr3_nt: TGTGCCAGCAGTGAATATGGGACAGGGAAAAGGAACGAGCAGTACTTC
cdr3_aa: CASSEYGTGKRNEQYF

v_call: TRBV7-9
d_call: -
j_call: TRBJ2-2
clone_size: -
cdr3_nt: TGTGCCAGCAGCTTTATTAACGGGCTGAACACCGGGGAGCTGTTTTTT
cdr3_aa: CASSFINGLNTGELFF

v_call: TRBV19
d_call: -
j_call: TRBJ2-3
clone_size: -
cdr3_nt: TGTGCCAGTAGTATAGCAGGGTCAGATACGCAGTATTTT
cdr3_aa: CASSIAGSDTQYF

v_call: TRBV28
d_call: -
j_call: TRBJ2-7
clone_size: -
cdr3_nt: TGTGCCAGCAGCCCCCCCCTAGTTAGTGTGCAGTACTTC
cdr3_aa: CASSPPLVSVQYF

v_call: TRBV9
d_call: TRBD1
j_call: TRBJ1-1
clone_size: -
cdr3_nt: TGTGCCAGCAGCCCTTGGACAGGGGGAGAAGCTTTCTTT
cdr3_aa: CASSPWTGGEAFF

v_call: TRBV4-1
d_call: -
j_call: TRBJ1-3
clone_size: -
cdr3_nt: TGCGCCAGCAGCCAGGCCCCTGTCTCTGGAAACACCATATATTTT
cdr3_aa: CASSQAPVSGNTIYF

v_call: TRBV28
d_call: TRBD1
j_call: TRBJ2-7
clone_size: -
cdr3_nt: TGTGCCAGCACCAGGACAGGGGGGAACGAGCAGTACTTC
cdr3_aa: CASTRTGGNEQYF

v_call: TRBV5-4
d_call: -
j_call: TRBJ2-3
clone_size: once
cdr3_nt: TGTGCCAGCAGCTTGGCCTCACACCGAGGCACAGATACGCAGTATTTT
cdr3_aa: CASSLASHRGTDTQYF

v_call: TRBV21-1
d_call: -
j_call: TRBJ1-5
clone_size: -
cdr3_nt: TGTGCCAGCAGCAAACTTGTTTCAGGGGGCACGTTTTCGAGCAATCAGCCCCAGCATTTT
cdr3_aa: CASSKLVSGGTFSSNQPQHF

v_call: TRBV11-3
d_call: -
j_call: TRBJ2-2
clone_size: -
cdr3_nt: TGTGCCAGCAGCTTAGTACGGAATGGGGGCGGGGAGCTGTTTTTT
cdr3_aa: CASSLVRNGGGELFF

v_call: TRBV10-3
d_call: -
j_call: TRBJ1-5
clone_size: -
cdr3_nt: TGTGCCATTTCTCATGGCTATAGCAATCAGCCCCAGCATTTT
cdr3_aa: CAISHGYSNQPQHF

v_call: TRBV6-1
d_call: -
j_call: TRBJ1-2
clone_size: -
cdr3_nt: TGTGCCAGCAGAGACGCGGTGCGTCGTGGCTACACCTTC
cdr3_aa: CASRDAVRRGYTF

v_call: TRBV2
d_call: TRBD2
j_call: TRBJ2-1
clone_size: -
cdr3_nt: TGTGCCAGCAGGACACTAGCGGGAGGCTACAATGAGCAGTTCTTC
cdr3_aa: CASRTLAGGYNEQFF

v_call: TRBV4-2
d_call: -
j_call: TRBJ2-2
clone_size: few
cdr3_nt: TGTGCCAGCAACCCCAGGCAGTCGCACACCGGGGAGCTGTTTTTT
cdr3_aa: CASNPRQSHTGELFF

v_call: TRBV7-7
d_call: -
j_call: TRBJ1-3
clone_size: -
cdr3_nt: TGTGCCAGCAGCTTAGCAGGGGTTGGAAACACCATATATTTT
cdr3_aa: CASSLAGVGNTIYF

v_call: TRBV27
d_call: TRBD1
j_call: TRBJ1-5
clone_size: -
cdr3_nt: TGTGCCAGCAGCCTACAGGGGTGGGGTCAGCCCCAGCATTTT
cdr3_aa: CASSLQGWGQPQHF

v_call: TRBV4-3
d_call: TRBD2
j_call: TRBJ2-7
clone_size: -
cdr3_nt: TGCGCCAGCAGCCGAAGTAGCGGGTCCTACGAGCAGTACTTC
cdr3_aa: CASSRSSGSYEQYF

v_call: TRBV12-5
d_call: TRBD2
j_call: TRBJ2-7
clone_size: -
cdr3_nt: TGTGCTAGCCCGTTAACCTTAAGCGGGAGGCTAGCCTTC
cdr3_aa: CASPLTLSGRLAF

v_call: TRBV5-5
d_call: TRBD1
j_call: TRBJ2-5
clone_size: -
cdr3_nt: TGTGCCAGCAGGTCCCCGGGACAGGGGGCAGAGACCCAGTACTTC
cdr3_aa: CASRSPGQGAETQYF

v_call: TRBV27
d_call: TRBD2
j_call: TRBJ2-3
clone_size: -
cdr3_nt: TGTGCCAGCAGTTTATGGGTTAGCGGGAGTAACACAGATACGCAGTATTTT
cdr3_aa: CASSLWVSGSNTDTQYF

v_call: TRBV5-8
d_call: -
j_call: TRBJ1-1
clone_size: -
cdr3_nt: TGTGCCAGCAGCTTTTTTCTACTGAACACTGAAGCTTTCTTT
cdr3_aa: CASSFFLLNTEAFF

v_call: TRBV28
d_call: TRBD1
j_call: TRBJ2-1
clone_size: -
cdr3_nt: TGTGCCAGCAGTGGCGCCGGGACAGGATCCAATGAGCAGTTCTTC
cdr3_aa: CASSGAGTGSNEQFF

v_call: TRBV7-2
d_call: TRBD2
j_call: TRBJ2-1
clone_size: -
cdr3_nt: TGTGCCAGCAGCGTACGTCGTGCGGGAGATGAGCAGTTCTTC
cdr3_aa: CASSVRRAGDEQFF

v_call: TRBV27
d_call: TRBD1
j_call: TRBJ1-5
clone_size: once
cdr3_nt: TGTGCCAGCAGCCAAGGGACAGGGAATAGAGGTCAGCCCCAGCATTTT
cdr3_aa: CASSQGTGNRGQPQHF

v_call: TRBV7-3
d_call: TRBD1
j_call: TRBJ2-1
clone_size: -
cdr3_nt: TGTGCCAGCAGCTCTCCGGACAGGGGGTATAATGAGCAGTTCTTC
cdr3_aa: CASSSPDRGYNEQFF

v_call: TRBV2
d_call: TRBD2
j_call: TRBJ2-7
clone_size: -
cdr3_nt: TGTGCCCTCGGGGGGGCGCCTGCCTACGAGCAGTACTTC
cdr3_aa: CALGGAPAYEQYF

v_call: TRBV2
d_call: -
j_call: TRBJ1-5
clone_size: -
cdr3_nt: TGTGCCAGCACCCAATCGGGGAGCAATCAGCCCCAGCATTTT
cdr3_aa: CASTQSGSNQPQHF

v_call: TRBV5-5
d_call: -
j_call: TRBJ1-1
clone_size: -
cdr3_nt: TGTGCCAGCAGCCCCCGGGCAGGGGATGTGGGCACTGAAGCTTTCTTT
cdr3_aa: CASSPRAGDVGTEAFF

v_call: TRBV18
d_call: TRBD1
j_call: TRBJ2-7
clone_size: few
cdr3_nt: TGTGCCAGCTCACCTACACCTCCGGGACAGGGAAGGGGGGTGCAGTACTTC
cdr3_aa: CASSPTPPGQGRGVQYF

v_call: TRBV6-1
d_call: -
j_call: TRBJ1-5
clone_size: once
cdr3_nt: TGTGCCAGCAGTCAGGGGACGCCGAATCAGCCCCAGCATTTT
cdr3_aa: CASSQGTPNQPQHF

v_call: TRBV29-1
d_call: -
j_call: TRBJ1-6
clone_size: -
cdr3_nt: TGCAGCGTACGGGGGACGGACAATTCACCCCTCCACTTT
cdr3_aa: CSVRGTDNSPLHF

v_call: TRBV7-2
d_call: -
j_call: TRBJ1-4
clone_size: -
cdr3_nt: TGTGCCAGCAGCCCCCAGGGTGGGGATAATGAAAAACTGTTTTTT
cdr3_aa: CASSPQGGDNEKLFF

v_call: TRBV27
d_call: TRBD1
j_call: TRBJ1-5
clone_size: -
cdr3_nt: TGTGCCAGCAGCCCCGGACAGGGGGCTCAGCCCCAGCATTTT
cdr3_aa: CASSPGQGAQPQHF

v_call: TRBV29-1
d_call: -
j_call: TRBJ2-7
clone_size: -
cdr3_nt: TGCAGCGTGGTGAATTACGAGCAGTACTTC
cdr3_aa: CSVVNYEQYF

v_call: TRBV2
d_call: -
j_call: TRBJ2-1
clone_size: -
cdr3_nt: TGTGCCAGCAGTGAAGAGATCAATGGGGAGCAGTTCTTC
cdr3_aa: CASSEEINGEQFF

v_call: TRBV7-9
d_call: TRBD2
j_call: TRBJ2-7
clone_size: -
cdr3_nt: TGTGCCAGCAGCCCTGGGACTAGCGGGATATACGAGCAGTACTTC
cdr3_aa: CASSPGTSGIYEQYF

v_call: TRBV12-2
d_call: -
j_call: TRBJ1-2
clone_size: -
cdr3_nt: TGTGCAAGTCGCTTAGGGATCTACAGTACTCCCTATGGCTACACCTTC
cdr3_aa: CASRLGIYSTPYGYTF

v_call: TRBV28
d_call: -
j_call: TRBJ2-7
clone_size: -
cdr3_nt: TGTGCCAGCAGTGCACCGCCTTTCTGGGGTTCCGAGCAGTACTTC
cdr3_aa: CASSAPPFWGSEQYF

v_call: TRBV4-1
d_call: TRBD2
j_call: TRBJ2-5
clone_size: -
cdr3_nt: TGCGCCAGCAGCCACCCCTCGAGCGGGAGGGCCGGGGAGACCCAGTACTTC
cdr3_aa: CASSHPSSGRAGETQYF

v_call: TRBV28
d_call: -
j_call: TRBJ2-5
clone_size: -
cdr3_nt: TGTGCCAGCAGACGGGATGGGGGTCAGGCTTGGACGGAGACCCAGTACTTC
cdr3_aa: CASRRDGGQAWTETQYF

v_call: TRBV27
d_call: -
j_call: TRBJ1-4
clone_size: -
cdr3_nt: TGTGCCAGCGGACAACGTCCGGTTTGGGAAAAACTGTTTTTT
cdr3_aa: CASGQRPVWEKLFF

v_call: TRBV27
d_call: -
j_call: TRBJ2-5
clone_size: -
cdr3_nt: TGTGCCAGCAAGATACGGGTGGGGGGTAGAGAGACCCAGTACTTC
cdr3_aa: CASKIRVGGRETQYF

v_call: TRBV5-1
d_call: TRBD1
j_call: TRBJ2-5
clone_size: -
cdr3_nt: TGCGCCAGCAGCTTGGTAAAGGGGGCAGAGACCCAGTACTTC
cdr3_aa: CASSLVKGAETQYF